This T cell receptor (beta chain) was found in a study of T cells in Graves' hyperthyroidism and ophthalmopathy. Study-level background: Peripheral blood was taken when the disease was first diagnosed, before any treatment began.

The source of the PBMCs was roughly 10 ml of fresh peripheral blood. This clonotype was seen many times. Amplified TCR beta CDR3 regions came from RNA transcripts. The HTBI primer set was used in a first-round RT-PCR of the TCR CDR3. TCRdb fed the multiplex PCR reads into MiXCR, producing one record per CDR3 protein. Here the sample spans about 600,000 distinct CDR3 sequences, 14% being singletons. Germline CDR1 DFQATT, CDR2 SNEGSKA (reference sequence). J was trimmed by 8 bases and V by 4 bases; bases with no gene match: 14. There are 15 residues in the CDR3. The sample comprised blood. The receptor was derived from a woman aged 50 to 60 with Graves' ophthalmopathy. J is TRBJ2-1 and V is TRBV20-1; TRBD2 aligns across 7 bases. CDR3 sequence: CSAIVGGPIRYEQFF. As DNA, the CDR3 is TGCAGTGCTATTGTGGGAGGGCCGATTAGGTATGAGCAGTTCTTC.